This T cell receptor (beta chain) was observed in a study of blood T cell repertoires in COVID-19. As for the study in general: T cells, B-cell-depleted T cells, or PBMCs supplied cDNA or gDNA.

Participants were aged about 18 to 100 years from approximately 24 US areas. A PCR-confirmed or clinician-diagnosed COVID-19 case had contacted exposed participants within 2 weeks of entry. The data were produced by immunoSEQ multiplex PCR, yet TCRdb's version contains in-frame clones alone and is incomplete. The sample shows around 220,000 clones, about 90% of them seen only once. The sequenced sample consisted of PBMCs or T cells enriched from blood (not recorded which). The source of this sequence is a man in his thirties or forties who had been exposed to COVID-19.

The CDR3 DNA reads TGTGCCAGCAGCTACCAAGCCAGCACAGATACGCAGTATTTT. Translation gives CASSYQASTDTQYF. This chain joins TRBV21-1 and TRBJ2-3; the table calls TRBD2, which could not be checked here. TRBV21-1 is given as a pseudogene. CDR3 length: 14 amino acids.